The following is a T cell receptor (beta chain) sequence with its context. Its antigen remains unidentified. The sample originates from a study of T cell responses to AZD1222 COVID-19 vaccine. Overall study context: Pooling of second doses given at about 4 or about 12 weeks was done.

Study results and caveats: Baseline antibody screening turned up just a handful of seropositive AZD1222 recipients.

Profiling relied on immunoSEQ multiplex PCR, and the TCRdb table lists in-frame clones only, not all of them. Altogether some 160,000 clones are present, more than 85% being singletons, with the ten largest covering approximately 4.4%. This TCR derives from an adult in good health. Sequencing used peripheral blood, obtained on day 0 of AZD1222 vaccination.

CDR3 in DNA: TGTGCCAGCAGGTCCTCTGGAAACACCATATATTTT. Translation gives CASRSSGNTIYF. The V and J genes are TRBV9 and TRBJ1-3; no clear D gene. Trimming removed 5 bases at V and 0 bases at J, with 3 bases between. CDR1 is SGDLS and CDR2 is YYNGEE in the germline V gene. The CDR3 contains 12 residues.